A selection of T cell receptor beta chains follows, all from one sample in a study of shared clonotypes between healthy human individuals. Profiled with immunoSEQ multiplex PCR; TCRdb holds only in-frame clones, not every one. Among approximately 500,000 clones, 81% were seen once, and the ten largest hold approximately 11%. The sample was PBMCs. Every receptor here comes from a woman in her forties in good health. Some clones in this sample may be carry-over from other donors' samples. CDR3s include the opening cysteine and the closing phenylalanine or tryptophan. D genes are given only for firm matches. For some rows the clone size is stated as once, few or many, or as a class when expanded; others skip it.

16,TRBJ2-1,-,-,TRBV6-6,TGTGCCAGCAGAACACACAGCGGAGAGGCCTACAATGAGCAGTTCTTC,CASRTHSGEAYNEQFF
16,TRBJ2-3,-,-,TRBV18,TGTGCCAGCTCACCGTCTCCGGGACCCAGCACAGATACGCAGTATTTT,CASSPSPGPSTDTQYF
15,TRBJ2-3,TRBD2,many,TRBV7-8,TGTGCCAGCAGCTCCCTAGCGGCCTACACAGATACGCAGTATTTT,CASSSLAAYTDTQYF
15,TRBJ2-3,TRBD2,-,TRBV5-1,TGCGCCAGCGGAACGAGCGGGAGCCGCACAGATACGCAGTATTTT,CASGTSGSRTDTQYF
14,TRBJ1-1,TRBD1,-,TRBV18,TGTGCCAGCTCATTCGACAGGGGAAACACTGAAGCTTTCTTT,CASSFDRGNTEAFF
16,TRBJ2-7,TRBD2,few,TRBV19,TGTGCCAGTAGTACCCCTCTGGGGGGGACTTCCTACGAGCAGTACTTC,CASSTPLGGTSYEQYF
18,TRBJ2-7,-,-,TRBV10-1,TGCGCCAGCCCTAAGGGGGTTATTTGGCTGAAAAGCTCCTACGAGCAGTACTTC,CASPKGVIWLKSSYEQYF
13,TRBJ2-5,-,-,TRBV2,TGTGCCAGCAGGGCGGGTCTCCAAGAGACCCAGTACTTC,CASRAGLQETQYF
16,TRBJ1-5,-,once,TRBV2,TGTGCCAGCAGGAGGCTCCAGGGCCCACCTGATCAGCCCCAGCATTTT,CASRRLQGPPDQPQHF
20,TRBJ1-5,TRBD1,-,TRBV12-5,TGTGCTAGTGGTCCCCTCCCCTCCCCTCGACAGGGCGTCAGCAATCAGCCCCAGCATTTT,CASGPLPSPRQGVSNQPQHF
14,TRBJ1-1,-,-,TRBV15,TGTGCCACCAGCAGAGACTTTGCCCAGGATGAAGCTTTCTTT,CATSRDFAQDEAFF
14,TRBJ2-7,-,-,TRBV7-7,TGTGCTAGCAGCCAATCACCAGGGTCCTACGAGCAGTACTTC,CASSQSPGSYEQYF
17,TRBJ2-1,TRBD2,once,TRBV29-1,TGCAGCGTTTGGTCTAGCGGGAGAGGGGGTACGAACAATGAGCAGTTCTTC,CSVWSSGRGGTNNEQFF
13,TRBJ2-5,-,-,TRBV4-2,TGTGCCAGCAGCCGAAGTCGGCACGAGACCCAGTACTTC,CASSRSRHETQYF
18,TRBJ1-5,-,-,TRBV4-2,TGTGCCAGCAGCCAAGATCGTCCGGGGGGCTATAGCAATCAGCCCCAGCATTTT,CASSQDRPGGYSNQPQHF
15,TRBJ2-7,TRBD2,-,TRBV2,TGTGCCAGCAGTGACGGACTAGCGGGAGTCTACGAGCAGTACTTC,CASSDGLAGVYEQYF
14,TRBJ2-7,TRBD2,once,TRBV7-9,TGTGCCAGCAGCTTAAGGACTAGCGGGAGTGCGCAGTACTTC,CASSLRTSGSAQYF
15,TRBJ2-3,TRBD1,-,TRBV5-1,TGCGCCAGCAATTCGGGACAGGGTGTAACAGATACGCAGTATTTT,CASNSGQGVTDTQYF
13,TRBJ2-1,-,-,TRBV11-3,TGTGCCAGCAGCTTAGTAGGAGTTCAGGAGCAGTTCTTC,CASSLVGVQEQFF
13,TRBJ1-5,-,few,TRBV6-6,TGTGCCAGCAGTTACGGGGGCAATCAGCCCCAGCATTTT,CASSYGGNQPQHF
13,TRBJ1-5,-,-,TRBV30,TGTGCCTCCACCGGACAGTTGGGTCAGCCCCAGCATTTT,CASTGQLGQPQHF
14,TRBJ2-7,-,-,TRBV6-5,TGTGCCAGCAGCGGACAGCCGAGCTCCTACGAGCAGTACTTC,CASSGQPSSYEQYF
14,TRBJ1-4,-,once,TRBV2,TGTGCCAGCAGTGAGCAGGCCACTCCGGAAAAACTGTTTTTT,CASSEQATPEKLFF
14,TRBJ2-7,-,-,TRBV5-1,TGCGCCAGCAGTTTCGACCTACAGGGTCACGAGCAGTACTTC,CASSFDLQGHEQYF
15,TRBJ2-1,-,-,TRBV5-1,TGCGCCAGCAGCCCACGACAGGACCTCCCCAATGAGCAGTTCTTC,CASSPRQDLPNEQFF
16,TRBJ2-7,TRBD2,-,TRBV30,TGTGCCTGGAGTGTACGAAGCGGGAGGGCCCTATACGAGCAGTACTTC,CAWSVRSGRALYEQYF
13,TRBJ1-2,-,-,TRBV14,TGTGCCAGCAGCCCAACGACAGTCTATGGCTACACCTTC,CASSPTTVYGYTF
13,TRBJ1-1,-,many,TRBV29-1,TGCAGCGTTGACGCAGCCGGGAACACTGAAGCTTTCTTT,CSVDAAGNTEAFF
14,TRBJ1-1,TRBD1,many,TRBV13,TGTGCCAGCAGCCTACGGGACAGGATCACTGAAGCTTTCTTT,CASSLRDRITEAFF
14,TRBJ1-3,-,few,TRBV28,TGTGCCAGCAGTTTAGGGGGGTCCGGAAACACCATATATTTT,CASSLGGSGNTIYF
15,TRBJ2-5,-,-,TRBV7-3,TGTGCCAGCAGCTTCGGCACGGGGCCTCAAGAGACCCAGTACTTC,CASSFGTGPQETQYF
16,TRBJ2-2,TRBD1,few,TRBV6-4,TGTGCCAGCAGTGATAAAACAGGGGGCCCCACCGGGGAGCTGTTTTTT,CASSDKTGGPTGELFF
14,TRBJ2-7,-,-,TRBV28,TGTGCCAGCAGTTTAGTGGGGCCCACCTACGAGCAGTACTTC,CASSLVGPTYEQYF
14,TRBJ2-5,-,-,TRBV7-6,TGTGCCAGCAGCCCTTCCTTGCTAGATGGGACCCAGTACTTC,CASSPSLLDGTQYF
13,TRBJ2-5,-,-,TRBV28,TGTGCCAGCAGTTTAGTGGGGATCGAGACCCAGTACTTC,CASSLVGIETQYF
15,TRBJ2-5,TRBD1,-,TRBV9,TGTGCCAGCAGCGTAGGTCGGACAGGGGTTGAGACCCAGTACTTC,CASSVGRTGVETQYF
11,TRBJ1-2,-,-,TRBV28,TGTGCCAGCAGTTTAGGTGGGGGCTACACCTTC,CASSLGGGYTF
14,TRBJ2-5,-,-,TRBV5-1,TGCGCCAGCATCAGAATCCCCGGACAAGAGACCCAGTACTTC,CASIRIPGQETQYF
15,TRBJ1-4,-,-,TRBV4-2,TGTGCCAGCAGCCAAGCGGGGCGGACTAATGAAAAACTGTTTTTT,CASSQAGRTNEKLFF
13,TRBJ1-1,-,-,TRBV18,TGTGCCAGCTCACCGGCACATCCCGGTGAAGCTTTCTTT,CASSPAHPGEAFF
16,TRBJ2-1,TRBD2,-,TRBV6-1,TGTGCCAGCAGTGAAGGACTAGCGGGAGCATTTGGTGAGCAGTTCTTC,CASSEGLAGAFGEQFF
15,TRBJ2-7,TRBD1,once,TRBV5-6,TGTGCCAGCAGCTTGGTACAGGGGGGCCTTGGGAAGCAGTACTTC,CASSLVQGGLGKQYF
16,TRBJ2-1,-,-,TRBV9,TGTGCCAGCAGCGTCCGGAGTCTAGGGGGAGAGAATGAGCAGTTCTTC,CASSVRSLGGENEQFF
16,TRBJ2-3,TRBD1,-,TRBV18,TGTGCCAGCTCACCCGGACAGGTTTATAGCACAGATACGCAGTATTTT,CASSPGQVYSTDTQYF
14,TRBJ2-7,-,-,TRBV5-1,TGCGCCAGCAGCCCCGTGGCCACTTCCTACGAGCAGTACTTC,CASSPVATSYEQYF
10,TRBJ1-1,-,-,TRBV28,TGTGCCAGCACCCTCTTCTGGGCTTTCTTT,CASTLFWAFF
14,TRBJ2-3,-,once,TRBV7-9,TGTGCCAGCAGCTTAAGGCTAGCAGCAGATACGCAGTATTTT,CASSLRLAADTQYF
16,TRBJ2-1,TRBD1,-,TRBV6-1,TGTGCCAGCAGTGAATTCATCGGGACAGGGGGCAATGAGCAGTTCTTC,CASSEFIGTGGNEQFF
14,TRBJ2-2,-,-,TRBV30,TGTGCCTGGAATCGGGACATCGGCACCGGGGAGCTGTTTTTT,CAWNRDIGTGELFF
12,TRBJ2-4,-,-,TRBV28,TGTGCCAGCGGCTTAGCCAAAAACATTCAGTACTTC,CASGLAKNIQYF
12,TRBJ2-5,-,-,TRBV11-2,TGTGCCAGCAGCCCCCGGAGAGAGACCCAGTACTTC,CASSPRRETQYF
15,TRBJ2-5,TRBD1,many,TRBV15,TGTGCCACCAGCTCCCAGCCGGGACAGCAAGAGACCCAGTACTTC,CATSSQPGQQETQYF
14,TRBJ2-7,-,-,TRBV4-1,TGCGCCAGCAGCCCCCTGGGGGTGTACTACGAGCAGTACTTC,CASSPLGVYYEQYF
13,TRBJ2-5,-,many,TRBV7-8,TGTGCCAGCAGCCAGCAGGGTTCAGAGACCCAGTACTTC,CASSQQGSETQYF
15,TRBJ2-1,TRBD2,-,TRBV5-4,TGTGCCAGCAGCCCTACTAGCGGGTCCTACAATGAGCAGTTCTTC,CASSPTSGSYNEQFF